Reported below is one T cell receptor (beta chain). Using a J-beta primer mix together with a sample-barcoded 5' primer, a second PCR was run for roughly 6 to 11 cycles. Each CDR3 protein gets one entry after TCRdb re-called the 5' RACE reads with MiXCR. The sample holds 450,000 to 700,000 distinct CDR3 sequences, approximately 30% seen once. The germline CDR1 and CDR2 sequences are ENHRY and SYGVKD. The CDR3 runs to 13 residues. V lost 11 bases and J lost 0, with 13 bases in between. These data are taken from a study of blood T cells in healthy people across ages. The V call is TRBV10-3, the J call TRBJ2-5; D might be TRBD1 or TRBD2, each matching 5 bases. Sequencing was performed on blood. This TCR derives from a woman in her 70s in good health. CDR3 nucleotides: TGTGCCGCTGAGGGGCAGGACCAAGAGACCCAGTACTTC. This encodes CAAEGQDQETQYF.